Listed below are T cell receptor beta chains from one sample, sequenced in a study of Ad26.COV2.S vaccination and SARS-CoV-2 variants. Clones were sequenced by immunoSEQ multiplex PCR, and TCRdb holds only the in-frame ones, with some missing. The data hold about 680,000 clones, with roughly 90% observed a single time. Sequenced here: peripheral blood, sampled in a trial of Ad26.COV2.S vaccine versus placebo. The receptors here all came from a person between 18 and 65 years old who received the Ad26.COV2.S COVID-19 vaccine or a placebo. CDR3s leave out the opening cysteine and the closing phenylalanine or tryptophan. Expanded clones are given a class, and other clones once, few, many or no size at all.

J	size	length	V	CDR3
TRBJ1-4	-	12	TRBV5-1	ASSGGTVSEKLF
TRBJ1-1	-	10	TRBV19	ASVAMNTEAF
TRBJ1-1	few	11	TRBV3-1/TRBV3-2	ASSARLYTEAF
TRBJ2-3	-	14	TRBV11-2	ASSLESRGGTDTQY
TRBJ2-4	-	13	TRBV25-1	ASSGPGIAKNIQY
TRBJ2-3	-	13	TRBV5-5	ASSVTSGRTDTQY
TRBJ2-1	-	12	TRBV9	ASSPSDSRHEQF
TRBJ2-5	-	14	TRBV5-8	ASSLEDSGGGETQY
TRBJ1-3	-	11	TRBV7-8	ASSFTGGNTIY
TRBJ2-7	-	12	TRBV10-1	ASSDGGVPYEQY
TRBJ1-5	-	14	TRBV2	ASSRSHTAGNQPQH
TRBJ1-2	-	12	TRBV4-3	ASSHTTGTWGYT
TRBJ2-5	-	12	TRBV7-2	ASSSPGLQETQY
TRBJ2-1	-	13	TRBV11-2	ASSLAGSPYNEQF
TRBJ1-6	-	11	TRBV30	AWSKIYNSPLH
TRBJ1-4	-	13	TRBV18	ASSPRGERSEKLF
TRBJ1-1	-	12	TRBV5-6	ASMDLGANTEAF